Below, 8 T cell receptor beta chains from the same sample are listed, as sequenced in a study of shared clonotypes between healthy human individuals. Naive CD8 isolation took CD45RO-negative cells positively selected for CCR7 and excluded terminally differentiated effector memory CD45RA+ cells. Profiled with immunoSEQ multiplex PCR; TCRdb holds only in-frame clones, not every one. The sample yields some 1,900,000 clones, roughly 94% seen once. The sequenced sample consisted of naive CD8+ T cells sorted from blood. The receptors originated from a man between 18 and 35 years old in good health.

This chain connects TRBV27 to TRBJ1-2; unclear D gene. CDR1 is MNHEY, CDR2 SMNVEV, per germline (reference sequence). This CDR3 has 15 residues. The V end was cut by 4 bases, the J end by 2 bases, with 14 bases between. Written as DNA, the CDR3 is TGTGCCAGCAGTTCCACAGACCAGAGCAACTATGGCTACACCTTC. This gives the protein CASSSTDQSNYGYTF.

This clone was seen once. At one end, the junction sequence differs from germline, possibly due to a read error. This chain connects TRBV7-7 to TRBJ1-1, with D unclear. From germline, CDR1 is SSHAT and CDR2 FNYEAQ (reference sequence). This CDR3 is built from 19 residues. The CDR3 loop is CASSLLIEWPHGGNTEAFF. The CDR3 DNA is TGTGCTAGCAGCTTATTAATCGAGTGGCCCCACGGAGGGAACACTGAAGCTTTCTTT.

This rearrangement joins TRBV7-9 to TRBJ1-2, with D uncertain. V lost 1 base and J 0 bases, leaving 9 bases between the germline ends. Per germline, CDR1 SEHNR and CDR2 FQNEAQ (reference sequence). There are 15 residues in the CDR3. In DNA, the CDR3 is TGTGCCAGCAGCTTAGTGGCCGGGGCTAACTATGGCTACACCTTC. Translation gives CASSLVAGANYGYTF.

The rearrangement joins TRBV4-1 to TRBJ2-2; tentative D call: TRBD1 (5 bases). V was clipped by 2 bases and J by 7 bases, with 17 bases between them. The CDR3 contains 16 residues. Looked up from germline, CDR1 is MGHRA and CDR2 is YSYEKL. CDR3 sequence reads: CASSQQAQGFGGELFF. The CDR3 DNA sequence: TGCGCCAGCAGCCAACAAGCCCAGGGTTTCGGCGGGGAGCTGTTTTTT.

The chain links TRBV5-8 to TRBJ2-7; TRBD2 matches 10 bases. The CDR3 is 15 amino acids. V lost 3 bases to trimming and J lost 7 bases; unmatched junction nucleotides: 10. CDR1 SGHTS and CDR2 YDEGEE come from the germline V gene. CDR3 residues: CASSWEAGGPPEQYF. The CDR3 DNA sequence: TGTGCCAGCAGCTGGGAAGCGGGGGGGCCTCCGGAGCAGTACTTC.

This sequence joins TRBV9 and TRBJ2-1; no clear D gene. V was shortened by 0 bases and J by 7 bases, with 5 bases between the two germline ends. This CDR3 spans 12 amino acids. Germline V lookup: CDR1 SGDLS, CDR2 YYNGEE. CDR3 sequence reads: CASSVAPNEQFF. The CDR3 DNA reads TGTGCCAGCAGCGTAGCCCCAAATGAGCAGTTCTTC.

This sequence joins TRBV28 and TRBJ2-7; D could derive from TRBD1 or TRBD2 (6 bases each). Per germline, CDR1 MDHEN and CDR2 SYDVKM. The CDR3 totals 12 residues. Trimming cost V 10 bases and J 2 bases, with 12 bases left between them. This CDR3 is CATRDITYEQYF. CDR3 nucleotide sequence: TGTGCCACGCGGGACATAACCTACGAGCAGTACTTC.

The chain uses TRBV29-1 and TRBJ2-1; TRBD2 agrees at 14 bases. Germline values: CDR1 SQVTM, CDR2 ANQGSEA. V dropped 1 base and J dropped 8; count of bases not matched to a gene: 7. The CDR3 runs to 16 residues. CDR3 in DNA: TGCAGCGTTGAAGGGACTAGCGGGAGGCAGGCGTATGAGCAGTTCTTC. Translating gives CSVEGTSGRQAYEQFF.